The next 9 T cell receptor beta chains were all read from a single sample in a study of PD-1 blockade in classical Hodgkin lymphoma. Some clones are missing from TCRdb's copy, which holds only in-frame ones; the method was immunoSEQ multiplex PCR. This table has over 9,000 clones, 75% appearing once. Every patient relapsed after autologous stem cell transplantation, and brentuximab vedotin exposure varied. The source was peripheral blood mononuclear cells (PBMCs), collected at baseline. These TCRs come from a human donor with classical Hodgkin lymphoma.

This clone was detected only a few times. The rearrangement links TRBV7-6 to TRBJ1-6; perhaps TRBD1 as D (5 bases). The CDR3 extends over 15 amino acids. Germline-derived CDR1 and CDR2 are SGHVS and FNYEAQ. The ends were cut back, 1 base at V and 10 bases at J, with 14 bases in the middle. Here the CDR3 reads CASSLEGGAGSPLHF. In nucleotides, the CDR3 is TGTGCCAGCAGCTTAGAAGGAGGGGCAGGCTCACCCCTCCACTTT.

This chain uses TRBV27 with TRBJ1-2; 8 positions match TRBD1. The CDR3 spans 14 residues. Germline values: CDR1 MNHEY, CDR2 SMNVEV (reference sequence). With V trimmed by 2 bases and J by 7 bases, 6 bases remained unmatched. The CDR3 coding sequence is TGTGCCAGCAGTTTAAAAGCAGGGGGCTTTGGCTACACCTTC. It codes for CASSLKAGGFGYTF.

Only a few counts were recorded for this clone. J is TRBJ2-5 and V is TRBV7-2, with a possible D match to TRBD2 (6 bases). The CDR3 is 15 residues long. Germline V lookup: CDR1 SGHTA, CDR2 FQGNSA. V gave up 7 bases and J gave up 4 bases, with 19 bases separating them. The CDR3: CASTDQGLIIETQYF. Here the CDR3 DNA reads TGTGCCAGCACGGACCAGGGACTCATAATAGAGACCCAGTACTTC.

J is TRBJ2-1 and V is TRBV11-3; D is possibly TRBD1 (6 bases). CDR1 and CDR2 (germline): SGHNT, YENEEA. The CDR3 spans 13 residues. The V end was cut by 6 bases, the J end by 10 bases, with 16 bases between. CDR3 DNA sequence: TGTGCCAGCAGTCTTATTTCGGGGACAGAGCAGTTCTTC. Translation gives CASSLISGTEQFF.

The chain carries TRBV7-6 and TRBJ1-2; D gene unclear. Germline V gives CDR1 SGHVS, CDR2 FNYEAQ. The ends were cut back, 5 bases at V and 1 base at J, with 11 bases in the middle. The CDR3 has 14 residues. The CDR3 reads CASSPRGFNYGYTF. In nucleotides, the CDR3 is TGTGCCAGCAGCCCTCGTGGGTTTAACTATGGCTACACCTTC.

The chain carries TRBV5-1 and TRBJ2-5; a possible D gene is TRBD2 (5 bases). The CDR3 loop spans 13 amino acids. Per the germline V gene, CDR1 is SGHRS and CDR2 is YFSETQ. The germline V and J ends were trimmed by 5 bases and 2 bases, with 10 bases remaining between them. CDR3 DNA: TGCGCCAGCAGGCACCCGGGGCAAGAGACCCAGTACTTC. Its protein is CASRHPGQETQYF.

This clone appeared once. This chain uses TRBV28 with TRBJ1-5; D remains ambiguous. The V and J ends lost 3 bases and 4 bases respectively, with 10 bases between them. CDR3 length equals 14 residues. Germline CDR1 and CDR2: MDHEN and SYDVKM. The CDR3 here is CASSLWEVNQPQHF. The CDR3 bases are TGTGCCAGCAGTTTGTGGGAGGTAAATCAGCCCCAGCATTTT.

The chain links TRBV25-1 to TRBJ1-2, with D perhaps matching TRBD1 (5 bases). The V end was cut by 0 bases, the J end by 2 bases, with 10 bases between. Germline loops: CDR1 MGHDK, CDR2 SYGVNS. The CDR3 runs 15 residues. The CDR3: CASSEYGGVNYGYTF. CDR3 DNA sequence: TGTGCCAGCAGTGAATACGGGGGGGTAAACTATGGCTACACCTTC.

The V and J genes are TRBV28 and TRBJ2-3, with 9 bases matching TRBD2. The CDR3 has 16 amino acids. V gave up 2 bases and J gave up 0 bases; unmatched junction bases: 3. Germline CDR1 MDHEN, CDR2 SYDVKM. This CDR3 reads CASSLRLAGSTDTQYF. The DNA of the CDR3 is TGTGCCAGCAGTTTACGGCTAGCGGGGAGCACAGATACGCAGTATTTT.